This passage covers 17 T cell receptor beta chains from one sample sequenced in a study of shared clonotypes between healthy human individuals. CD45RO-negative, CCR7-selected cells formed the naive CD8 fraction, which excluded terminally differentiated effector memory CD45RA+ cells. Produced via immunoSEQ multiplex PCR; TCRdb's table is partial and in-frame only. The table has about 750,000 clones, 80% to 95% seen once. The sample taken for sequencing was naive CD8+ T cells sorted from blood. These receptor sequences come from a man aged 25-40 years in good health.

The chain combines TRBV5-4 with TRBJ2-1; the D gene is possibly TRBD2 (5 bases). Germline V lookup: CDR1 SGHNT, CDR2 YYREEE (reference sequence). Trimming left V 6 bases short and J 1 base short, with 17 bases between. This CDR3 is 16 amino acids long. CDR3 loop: CASKEKERLSYNEQFF. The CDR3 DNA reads TGTGCCAGCAAAGAAAAGGAGCGGCTGTCCTACAATGAGCAGTTCTTC.

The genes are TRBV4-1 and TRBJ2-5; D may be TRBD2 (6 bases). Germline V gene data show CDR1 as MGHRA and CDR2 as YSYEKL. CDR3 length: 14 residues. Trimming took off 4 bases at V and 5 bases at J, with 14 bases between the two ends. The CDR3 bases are TGCGCCAGCAGCCCTACCGCTAGCGCGGAGACCCAGTACTTC. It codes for CASSPTASAETQYF.

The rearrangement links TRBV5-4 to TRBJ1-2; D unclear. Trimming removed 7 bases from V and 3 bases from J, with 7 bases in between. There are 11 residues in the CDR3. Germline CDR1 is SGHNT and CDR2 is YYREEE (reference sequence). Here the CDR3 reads CASWGDYGYTF. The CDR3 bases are TGTGCCAGCTGGGGAGACTATGGCTACACCTTC.

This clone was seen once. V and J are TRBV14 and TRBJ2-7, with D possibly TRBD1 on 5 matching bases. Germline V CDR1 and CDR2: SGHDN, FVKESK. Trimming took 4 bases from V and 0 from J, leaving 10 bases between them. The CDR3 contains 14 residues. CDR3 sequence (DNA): TGTGCCAGCAGCCCTGAAAGGGGCTCCTACGAGCAGTACTTC. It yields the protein CASSPERGSYEQYF. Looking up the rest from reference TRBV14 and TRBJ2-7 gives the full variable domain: EAGVTQFPSHSVIEKGQTVTLRCDPISGHDNLYWYRRVMGKEIKFLLHFVKESKQDESGMPNNRFLAERTGGTYSTLKVQPAELEDSGVYFCASSPERGSYEQYFGPGTRLTVT.

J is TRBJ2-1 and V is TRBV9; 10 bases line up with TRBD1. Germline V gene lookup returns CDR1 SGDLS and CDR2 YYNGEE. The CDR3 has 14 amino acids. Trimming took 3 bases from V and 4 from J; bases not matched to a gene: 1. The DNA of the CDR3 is TGTGCCAGCAGCGCGGGACAGGGGTACAATGAGCAGTTCTTC. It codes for CASSAGQGYNEQFF.

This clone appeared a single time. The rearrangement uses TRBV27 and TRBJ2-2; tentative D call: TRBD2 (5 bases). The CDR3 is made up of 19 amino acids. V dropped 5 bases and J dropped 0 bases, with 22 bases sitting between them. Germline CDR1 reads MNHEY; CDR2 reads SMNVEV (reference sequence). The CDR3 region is CASSVDYLVSISNTGELFF. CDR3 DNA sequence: TGTGCCAGCAGTGTCGACTATCTCGTGTCAATCTCGAACACCGGGGAGCTGTTTTTT.

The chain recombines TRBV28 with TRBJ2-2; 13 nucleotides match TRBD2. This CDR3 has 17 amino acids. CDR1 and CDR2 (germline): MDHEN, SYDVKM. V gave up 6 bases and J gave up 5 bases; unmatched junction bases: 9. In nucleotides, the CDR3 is TGTGCCAGCAGAAAACGACCGGGACTAGCGGGAACCGGGGAGCTGTTTTTT. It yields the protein CASRKRPGLAGTGELFF. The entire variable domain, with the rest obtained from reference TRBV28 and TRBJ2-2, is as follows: DVKVTQSSRYLVKRTGEKVFLECVQDMDHENMFWYRQDPGLGLRLIYFSYDVKMKEKGDIPEGYSVSREKKERFSLILESASTNQTSMYLCASRKRPGLAGTGELFFGEGSRLTVL.

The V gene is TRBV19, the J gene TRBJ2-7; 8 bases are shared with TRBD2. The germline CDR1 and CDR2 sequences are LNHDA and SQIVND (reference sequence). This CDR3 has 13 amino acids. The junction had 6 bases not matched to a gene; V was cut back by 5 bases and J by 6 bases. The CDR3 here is CASSAGGLVEQYF. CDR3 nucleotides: TGTGCCAGTAGTGCGGGAGGATTAGTCGAGCAGTACTTC.

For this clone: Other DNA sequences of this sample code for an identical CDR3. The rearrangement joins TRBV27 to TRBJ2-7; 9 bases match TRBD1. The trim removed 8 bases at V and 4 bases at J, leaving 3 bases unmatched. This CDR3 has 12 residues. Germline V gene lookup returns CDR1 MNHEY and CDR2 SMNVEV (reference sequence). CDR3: CASRDRVYEQYF. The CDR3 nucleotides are TGTGCCAGCCGGGACAGGGTGTACGAGCAGTACTTC.

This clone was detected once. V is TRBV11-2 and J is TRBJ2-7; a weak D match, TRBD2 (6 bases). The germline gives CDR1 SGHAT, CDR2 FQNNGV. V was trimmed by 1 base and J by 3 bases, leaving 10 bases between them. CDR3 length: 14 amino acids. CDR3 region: CASSLVGGGYEQYF. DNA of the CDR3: TGTGCCAGCAGCTTAGTGGGGGGAGGCTACGAGCAGTACTTC.

CDR3 nucleotide sequence: TGTGCCAGATCACCGGACTGCGGCAATCAGCCCCAGCATTTT. It is translated as CARSPDCGNQPQHF. This sequence joins TRBV6-6 and TRBJ1-5; unclear D gene. Germline values: CDR1 MNHNY, CDR2 SVGAGI (reference sequence). The V end lost 9 bases, the J end lost 2 bases, and 14 bases lay between the germline ends. The CDR3 sequence is 14 residues long.

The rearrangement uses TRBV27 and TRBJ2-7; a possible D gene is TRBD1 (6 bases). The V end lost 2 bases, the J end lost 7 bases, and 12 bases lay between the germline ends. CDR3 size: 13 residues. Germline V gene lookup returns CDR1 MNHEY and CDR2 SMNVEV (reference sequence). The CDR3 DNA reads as TGTGCCAGCAGTTTAGGACAGATTAGGGAGCAGTACTTC. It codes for CASSLGQIREQYF.

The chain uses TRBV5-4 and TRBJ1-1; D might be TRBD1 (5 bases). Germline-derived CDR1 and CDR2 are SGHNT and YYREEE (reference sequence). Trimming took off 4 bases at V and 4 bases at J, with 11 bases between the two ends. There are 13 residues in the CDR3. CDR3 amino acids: CASSQAGATEAFF. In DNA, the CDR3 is TGTGCCAGCAGCCAAGCTGGGGCCACTGAAGCTTTCTTT.

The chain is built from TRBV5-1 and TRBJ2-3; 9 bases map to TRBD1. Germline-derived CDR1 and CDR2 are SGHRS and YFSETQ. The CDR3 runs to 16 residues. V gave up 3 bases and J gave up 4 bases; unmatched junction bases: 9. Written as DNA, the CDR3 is TGCGCCAGCAGCTCCCCCGGGACAGGGCGGGCAGATACGCAGTATTTT. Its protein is CASSSPGTGRADTQYF.

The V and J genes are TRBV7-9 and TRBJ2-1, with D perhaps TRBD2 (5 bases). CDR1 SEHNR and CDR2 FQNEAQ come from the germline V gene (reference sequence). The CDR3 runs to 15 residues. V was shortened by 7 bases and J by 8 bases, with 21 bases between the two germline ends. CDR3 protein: CASTPDPRGRDEQFF. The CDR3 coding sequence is TGTGCCAGCACCCCAGACCCCCGGGGTCGGGATGAGCAGTTCTTC.

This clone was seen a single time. CDR3 coding DNA: TGTGCCAGCACGACAGGGGCGGATGGCTACACCTTC. Protein product: CASTTGADGYTF. This chain uses TRBV7-9 with TRBJ1-2, with TRBD1 identical over 8 bases. The germline V gene encodes CDR1 SEHNR and CDR2 FQNEAQ (reference sequence). The CDR3 is 12 residues long. Germline trimming cut 7 bases from V and 6 bases from J; bases unmatched to any gene: 4. The entire variable domain, with the rest obtained from reference TRBV7-9 and TRBJ1-2, is as follows: DTGVSQNPRHKITKRGQNVTFRCDPISEHNRLYWYRQTLGQGPEFLTYFQNEAQLEKSRLLSDRFSAERPKGSFSTLEIQRTEQGDSAMYLCASTTGADGYTFGSGTRLTVV.

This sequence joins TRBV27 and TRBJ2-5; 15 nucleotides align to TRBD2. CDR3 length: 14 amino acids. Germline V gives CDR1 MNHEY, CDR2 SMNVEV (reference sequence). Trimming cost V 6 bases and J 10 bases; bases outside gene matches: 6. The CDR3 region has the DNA TGTGCCAGCAGCCCCGGGACTAGCGGGAGGATCCAGTACTTC. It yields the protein CASSPGTSGRIQYF.